The 5 T cell receptor beta chains in this list originate from one sample, sequenced in a study of post-analysis software for immune sequencing data. Study conclusions and caveats: Patients carried four or five TRBV segments more frequently than controls did, and TRBV5-6, TRBV5-1 and TRBV20-1 were among them.

Unique-molecular-identifier-tagged TCR beta cDNA libraries were used. TCRdb redid the calling of the PCR reads with MiXCR, one entry per CDR3 protein. The repertoire includes roughly 800,000 distinct CDR3 sequences, about 57% of them detected once, and about 4.5% sits in the top ten. Their antigens are not known. Specimen: blood. The receptor set was obtained from a girl between 5 and 17 years old with multiple sclerosis.

The chain couples TRBV6-6 to TRBJ1-1; D unresolved. The CDR3 runs 16 residues. Deletions cut 1 base from V and 6 bases from J, with 18 bases between. The germline V gene encodes CDR1 MNHNY and CDR2 SVGAGI (reference sequence). CDR3 DNA sequence: TGTGCCAGCAGTTACTTAGAACTGGAAGGGTTTTCTGAAGCTTTCTTT. Its protein product is CASSYLELEGFSEAFF.

The rearrangement joins TRBV20-1 to TRBJ2-4; D not certain. CDR1 and CDR2 (germline): DFQATT, SNEGSKA (reference sequence). V lost 2 bases and J 0 bases, leaving 11 bases between the germline ends. The CDR3 is 15 amino acids. The CDR3 DNA follows: TGCAGTGCTAGACCGTCAGGACCAGCCAAAAACATTCAGTACTTC. Translation gives CSARPSGPAKNIQYF.

The chain employs TRBV3-1 and TRBJ2-4, with 13 bases matching TRBD2. Looked up from germline, CDR1 is LGHDT and CDR2 is YNNKEL (reference sequence). This CDR3 region has 16 residues. V was pared by 3 bases and J by 5 bases, with 4 bases of the junction left unmatched. CDR3 sequence (DNA): TGTGCCAGCAGCCACGTGGGACTAGCGGGGCAAAACATTCAGTACTTC. It is translated as CASSHVGLAGQNIQYF.

The rearrangement links TRBV7-9 to TRBJ2-5; D gene unclear. Trimming pared 7 bases from V and 2 bases from J, leaving 2 bases between. The germline gives CDR1 SEHNR, CDR2 FQNEAQ (reference sequence). This CDR3 spans 10 amino acids. In DNA, the CDR3 is TGTGCCAGCACTCAAGAGACCCAGTACTTC. This encodes CASTQETQYF.

The V gene is TRBV6-5, the J gene TRBJ2-2; possibly TRBD2 for D (5 bases). Deletions cut 0 bases from V and 0 bases from J, with 11 bases between. There are 17 residues in the CDR3. CDR1 and CDR2 (germline): MNHEY, SVGAGI. CDR3 region: CASSYSLAVANTGELFF. DNA of the CDR3: TGTGCCAGCAGTTACTCCCTAGCCGTAGCGAACACCGGGGAGCTGTTTTTT.